This T cell receptor beta chain was identified in a study of cytomegalovirus exposure and HLA in healthy donors. This CDR3 is built from 12 residues. The germline V gene has CDR1 SQVTM and CDR2 ANQGSEA. V was pared by 7 bases and J by 0 bases, with 9 bases between. PCR primers comprised 60 Vbeta and 13 Jbeta primers. Using immunoSEQ multiplex PCR, the repertoire was profiled, and TCRdb retains in-frame clones only, with some absent. The data contain 120,000 to 150,000 clones, approximately 9% of them singletons. Study outcomes and limitations: Later analysis associated a missense DCLRE1C variant with TCR beta V- and J-gene trimming.

Turning to this clone: Its antigen is not known.

The gene calls are TRBV29-1 and TRBJ1-1, with D perhaps TRBD1 (6 bases). Source material: PBMCs. The TCR originated in a male donor in good health and CMV-seronegative. The CDR3 reads CSGRGLNTEAFF. CDR3 sequence (DNA): TGCAGCGGCAGGGGTCTGAACACTGAAGCTTTCTTT.